This T cell receptor (beta chain) was sequenced for a study of early T cells in non-severe SARS-CoV-2 infection. Each CDR3 protein is one row after TCRdb ran MiXCR on the 5' RACE reads. Of 97,000 or so distinct CDR3 sequences in the sample, around 13% were seen once. The V gene lost 0 bases and the J gene lost 0 bases, with 13 bases spanning the gap. CDR3 size: 17 residues. CDR1 is LGHNA, CDR2 YSLEER, per germline. This clonotype came up a few times. Input material: whole blood. This chain connects TRBV4-3 to TRBJ2-3, with D perhaps TRBD2 (6 bases). The clonotype was recovered from an adult who was a healthcare worker with PCR-confirmed SARS-CoV-2 infection or an uninfected control (not recorded which). The CDR3 here is CASSQDWASVSTDTQYF. In DNA form, the CDR3 reads TGCGCCAGCAGCCAAGATTGGGCTAGCGTAAGCACAGATACGCAGTATTTT.